These 10 T cell receptor beta chains were sequenced from one sample in a study of Ad26.COV2.S vaccination and SARS-CoV-2 variants. Data came from immunoSEQ multiplex PCR; TCRdb stores just in-frame clones and leaves some out. The sample includes 400,000 to 500,000 clones, approximately 88% of them seen just once. As for treatment: approximately 18 received Ad26.COV2.S at low or high dose, single or two shots; 5 received placebo; per-sample allocation not given. Sampling was performed 63 days after the first vaccine or placebo injection. Here the sequenced sample was peripheral blood, taken in a trial of Ad26.COV2.S vaccine versus placebo. The receptors shown here come from a person aged 18-65 years who received the Ad26.COV2.S COVID-19 vaccine or a placebo.

This chain connects TRBV19 to TRBJ1-5; 7 bases line up with TRBD1. The CDR3 runs 14 residues. Germline V gene lookup returns CDR1 LNHDA and CDR2 SQIVND (reference sequence). With 8 bases clipped from V and 0 bases from J, the junction kept 4 bases outside the gene matches. CDR3 protein: CASADRNSNQPQHF. DNA for the CDR3: TGTGCCAGTGCGGACAGGAATAGCAATCAGCCCCAGCATTTT.

The chain couples TRBV21-1 to TRBJ1-1. TRBV21-1 is listed as a pseudogene. The CDR3 contains 11 residues. The CDR3 loop reads CASSRGIRAFF. In DNA form, the CDR3 reads TGTGCCAGCAGCAGAGGCATAAGAGCTTTCTTT.

This clone was found once. The V call is TRBV7-2, the J call TRBJ1-3, with TRBD1 as a possible D gene (5 bases). Germline loops: CDR1 SGHTA, CDR2 FQGNSA. Trimming stripped 1 base from V and 4 bases from J, with 11 bases between. CDR3 length: 15 amino acids. The CDR3 region has the DNA TGTGCCAGCAGCTTAGTGGGGGGAGAGGGAAACACCATATATTTT. Translated, it gives CASSLVGGEGNTIYF.

The J gene is TRBJ2-4, the V gene TRBV7-2; 10 bases fit TRBD2. CDR3 length equals 14 residues. V lost 5 bases to trimming and J lost 15 bases; unmatched junction nucleotides: 13. Germline CDR1 is SGHTA and CDR2 is FQGNSA. In DNA, the CDR3 is TGTGCCAGCAGCCCATCTAGCGGGGGCACCGCGTTGTACTTC. As protein: CASSPSSGGTALYF.

This chain uses TRBV5-4 with TRBJ2-1; 9 nucleotides match TRBD2. CDR1 and CDR2 (germline): SGHNT, YYREEE (reference sequence). V lost 0 bases, J lost 9 bases, and 7 bases stayed unmatched. The CDR3 extends over 15 amino acids. The CDR3 DNA follows: TGTGCCAGCAGCTTGGGAGCTAGCGGGGAATTTGAGCAGTTCTTC. Residues: CASSLGASGEFEQFF.

This chain connects TRBV4-1 to TRBJ2-3; D not certain. Looked up from germline, CDR1 is MGHRA and CDR2 is YSYEKL. The V gene lost 0 bases and the J gene lost 1 base, with 8 bases spanning the gap. The CDR3 consists of 15 residues. The CDR3 bases are TGCGCCAGCAGCCAAGAAAGAGCCGGCACAGATACGCAGTATTTT. Amino acids: CASSQERAGTDTQYF.

The V call is TRBV12-3 or TRBV12-4, the J call TRBJ2-7; 7 bases match TRBD1. V shed 7 bases and J 2 bases; nucleotides not matched to a gene: 5. This CDR3 comprises 13 residues. In DNA form, the CDR3 reads TGTGCCAGCACCCTGACAGGGACCTACGAGCAGTACTTC. Encoded protein: CASTLTGTYEQYF.

V usage is TRBV28 and J usage is TRBJ1-1; a possible D gene is TRBD1 (5 bases). Trimming took 5 bases from V and 9 from J, leaving 13 bases between them. Per the germline V gene, CDR1 is MDHEN and CDR2 is SYDVKM. The CDR3 is 12 residues long. CDR3 coding DNA: TGTGCCAGCAGTGGGGACGGACCGAAAGCTTTCTTT. It is translated as CASSGDGPKAFF.

The chain links TRBV5-1 to TRBJ2-5, with 7 bases that match TRBD1. The trim removed 2 bases at V and 2 bases at J, leaving 9 bases unmatched. The germline V gene has CDR1 SGHRS and CDR2 YFSETQ. The CDR3 is made up of 16 amino acids. CDR3 nucleotides: TGCGCCAGCAGCTTAGCCAGGGGGTCATGGCAAGAGACCCAGTACTTC. This gives the protein CASSLARGSWQETQYF. The full variable domain, with the rest looked up from reference TRBV5-1 and TRBJ2-5, is KAGVTQTPRYLIKTRGQQVTLSCSPISGHRSVSWYQQTPGQGLQFLFEYFSETQRNKGNFPGRFSGRQFSNSRSEMNVSTLELGDSALYLCASSLARGSWQETQYFGPGTRLLVL.

The rearrangement links TRBV5-1 to TRBJ2-3; 9 bases line up with TRBD1. CDR3 size: 16 residues. V lost 4 bases, J lost 3 bases, and 9 bases stayed unmatched. In germline, CDR1 is SGHRS, CDR2 YFSETQ. CDR3 bases: TGCGCCAGCAGCGAGGCCGGGACAGGGAGGACAGATACGCAGTATTTT. This encodes CASSEAGTGRTDTQYF. The entire variable domain, with the rest obtained from reference TRBV5-1 and TRBJ2-3, is as follows: KAGVTQTPRYLIKTRGQQVTLSCSPISGHRSVSWYQQTPGQGLQFLFEYFSETQRNKGNFPGRFSGRQFSNSRSEMNVSTLELGDSALYLCASSEAGTGRTDTQYFGPGTRLTVL.